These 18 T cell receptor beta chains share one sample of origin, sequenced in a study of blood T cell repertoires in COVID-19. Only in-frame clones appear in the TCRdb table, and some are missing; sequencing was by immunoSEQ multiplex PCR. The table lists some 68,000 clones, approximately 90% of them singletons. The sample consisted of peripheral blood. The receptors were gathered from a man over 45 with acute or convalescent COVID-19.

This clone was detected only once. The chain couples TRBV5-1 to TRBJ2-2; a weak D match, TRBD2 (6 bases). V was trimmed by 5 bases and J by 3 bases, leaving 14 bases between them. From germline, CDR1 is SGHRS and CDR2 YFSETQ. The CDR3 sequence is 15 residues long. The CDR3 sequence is CASSSGVGDTGELFF. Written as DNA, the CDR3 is TGCGCCAGCAGTTCGGGAGTAGGGGACACCGGGGAGCTGTTTTTT.

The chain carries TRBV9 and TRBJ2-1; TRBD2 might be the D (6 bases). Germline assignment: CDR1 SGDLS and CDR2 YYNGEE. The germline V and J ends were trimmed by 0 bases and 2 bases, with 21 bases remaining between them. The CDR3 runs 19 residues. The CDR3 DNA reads TGTGCCAGCAGCGTAGGGGGGGTACGATCGGGACTTCCCTACAATGAGCAGTTCTTC. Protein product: CASSVGGVRSGLPYNEQFF.

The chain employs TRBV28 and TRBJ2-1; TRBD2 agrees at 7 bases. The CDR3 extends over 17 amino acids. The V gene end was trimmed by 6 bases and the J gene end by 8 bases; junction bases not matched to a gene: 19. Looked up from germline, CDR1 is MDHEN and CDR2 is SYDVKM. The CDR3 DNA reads TGTGCCAGCAGCGCGCCGGGCGGGAGTTCTCCTCAAGATGAGCAGTTCTTC. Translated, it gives CASSAPGGSSPQDEQFF.

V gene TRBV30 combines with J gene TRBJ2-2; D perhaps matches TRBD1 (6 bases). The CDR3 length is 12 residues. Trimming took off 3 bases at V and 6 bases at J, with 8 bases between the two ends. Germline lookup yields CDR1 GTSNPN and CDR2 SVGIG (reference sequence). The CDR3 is CAWSRGAGELFF. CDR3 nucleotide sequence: TGTGCCTGGAGCAGGGGAGCCGGGGAGCTGTTTTTT.

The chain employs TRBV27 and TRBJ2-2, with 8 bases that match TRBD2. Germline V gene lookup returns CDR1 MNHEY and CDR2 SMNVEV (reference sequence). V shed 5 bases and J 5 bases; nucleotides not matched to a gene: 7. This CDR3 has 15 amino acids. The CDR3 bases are TGTGCCAGCAGTCCCCTCCTAGCGGGTACCGGGGAGCTGTTTTTT. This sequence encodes CASSPLLAGTGELFF.

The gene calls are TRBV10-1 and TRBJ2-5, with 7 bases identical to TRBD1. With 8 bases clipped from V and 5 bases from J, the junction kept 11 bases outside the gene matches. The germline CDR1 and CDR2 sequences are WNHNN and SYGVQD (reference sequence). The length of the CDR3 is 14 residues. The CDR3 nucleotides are TGCGCCAGCCAAACCCGAGACAGGGACGAGACCCAGTACTTC. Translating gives CASQTRDRDETQYF.

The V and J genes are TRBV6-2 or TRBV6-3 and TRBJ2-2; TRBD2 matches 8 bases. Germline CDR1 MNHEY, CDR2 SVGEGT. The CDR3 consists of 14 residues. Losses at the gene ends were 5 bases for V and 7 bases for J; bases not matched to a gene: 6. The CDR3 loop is CASSETSDHGELFF. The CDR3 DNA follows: TGTGCCAGCAGTGAGACTAGCGACCACGGGGAGCTGTTTTTT.

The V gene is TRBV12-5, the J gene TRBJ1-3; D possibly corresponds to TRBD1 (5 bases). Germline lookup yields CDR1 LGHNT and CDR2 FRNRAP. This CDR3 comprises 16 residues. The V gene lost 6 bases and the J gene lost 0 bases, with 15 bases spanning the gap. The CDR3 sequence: CASGNPTGFSGNTIYF. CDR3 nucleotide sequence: TGTGCTAGTGGCAACCCTACAGGCTTCTCTGGAAACACCATATATTTT.

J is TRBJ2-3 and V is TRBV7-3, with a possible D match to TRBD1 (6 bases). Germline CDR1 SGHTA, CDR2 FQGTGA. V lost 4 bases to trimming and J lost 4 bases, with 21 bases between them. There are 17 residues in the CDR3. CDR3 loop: CASSSQGQAGNADTQYF. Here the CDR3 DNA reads TGTGCCAGCAGCTCCCAGGGGCAAGCAGGGAACGCAGATACGCAGTATTTT.

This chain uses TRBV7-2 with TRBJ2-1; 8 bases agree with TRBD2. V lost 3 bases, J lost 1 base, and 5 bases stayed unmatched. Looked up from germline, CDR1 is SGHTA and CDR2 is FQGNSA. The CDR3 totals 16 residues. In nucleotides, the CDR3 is TGTGCCAGCAGCTTTTTCGGGAGGGGGTCCTACAATGAGCAGTTCTTC. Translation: CASSFFGRGSYNEQFF.

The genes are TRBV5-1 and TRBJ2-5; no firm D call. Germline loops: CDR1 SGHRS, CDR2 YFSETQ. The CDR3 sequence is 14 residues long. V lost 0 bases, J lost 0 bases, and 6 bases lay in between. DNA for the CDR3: TGCGCCAGCAGCTTGGGACAAGACCAAGAGACCCAGTACTTC. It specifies CASSLGQDQETQYF.

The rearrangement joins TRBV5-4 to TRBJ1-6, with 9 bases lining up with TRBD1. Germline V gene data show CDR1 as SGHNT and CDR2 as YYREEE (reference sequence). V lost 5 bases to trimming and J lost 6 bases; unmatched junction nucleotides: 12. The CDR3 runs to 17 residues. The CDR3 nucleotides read TGTGCCAGCAGTTCACGGACAGGGGCCCGTTTTAATTCACCCCTCCACTTT. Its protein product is CASSSRTGARFNSPLHF.

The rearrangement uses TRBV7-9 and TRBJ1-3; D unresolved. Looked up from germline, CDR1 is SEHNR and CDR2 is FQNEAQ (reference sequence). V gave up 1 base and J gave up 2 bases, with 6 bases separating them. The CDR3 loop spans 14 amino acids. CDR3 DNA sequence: TGTGCCAGCAGCTTAGTACTAACTGGAAACACCATATATTTT. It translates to CASSLVLTGNTIYF.

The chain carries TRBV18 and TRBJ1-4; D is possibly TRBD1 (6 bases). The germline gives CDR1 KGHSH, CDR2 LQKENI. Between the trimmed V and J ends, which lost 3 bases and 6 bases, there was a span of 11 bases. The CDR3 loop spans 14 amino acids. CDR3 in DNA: TGTGCCAGCTCACCCCGAAAGGGGGATGAAAAACTGTTTTTT. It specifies CASSPRKGDEKLFF.

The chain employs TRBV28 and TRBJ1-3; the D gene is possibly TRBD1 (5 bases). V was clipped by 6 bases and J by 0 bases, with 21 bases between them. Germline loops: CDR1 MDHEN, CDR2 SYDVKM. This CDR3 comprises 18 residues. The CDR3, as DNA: TGTGCCAGCAGCGATCTTTCCCTGGGACTACTCTCTGGAAACACCATATATTTT. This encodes CASSDLSLGLLSGNTIYF.

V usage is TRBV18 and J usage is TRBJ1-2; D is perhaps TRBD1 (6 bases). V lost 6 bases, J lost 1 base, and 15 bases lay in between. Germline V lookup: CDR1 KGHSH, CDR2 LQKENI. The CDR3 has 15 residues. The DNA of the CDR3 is TGTGCCAGCTCCCCTTCCTTACAGGGTAACTATGGCTACACCTTC. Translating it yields CASSPSLQGNYGYTF.

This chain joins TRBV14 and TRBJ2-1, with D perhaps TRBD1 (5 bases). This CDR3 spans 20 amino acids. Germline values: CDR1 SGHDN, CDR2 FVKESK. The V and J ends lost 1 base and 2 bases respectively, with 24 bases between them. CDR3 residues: CASSQGWSLGARETYNEQFF. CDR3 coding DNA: TGTGCCAGCAGCCAAGGTTGGTCCTTAGGGGCCCGAGAAACCTACAATGAGCAGTTCTTC.

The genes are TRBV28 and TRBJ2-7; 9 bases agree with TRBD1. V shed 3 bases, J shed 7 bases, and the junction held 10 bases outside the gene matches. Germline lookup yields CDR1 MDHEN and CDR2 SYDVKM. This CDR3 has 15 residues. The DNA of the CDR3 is TGTGCCAGCAGTTTTCTGGACAGGGGCCGTGGGGAGCAGTACTTC. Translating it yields CASSFLDRGRGEQYF. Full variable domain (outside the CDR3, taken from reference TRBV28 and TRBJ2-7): DVKVTQSSRYLVKRTGEKVFLECVQDMDHENMFWYRQDPGLGLRLIYFSYDVKMKEKGDIPEGYSVSREKKERFSLILESASTNQTSMYLCASSFLDRGRGEQYFGPGTRLTVT.